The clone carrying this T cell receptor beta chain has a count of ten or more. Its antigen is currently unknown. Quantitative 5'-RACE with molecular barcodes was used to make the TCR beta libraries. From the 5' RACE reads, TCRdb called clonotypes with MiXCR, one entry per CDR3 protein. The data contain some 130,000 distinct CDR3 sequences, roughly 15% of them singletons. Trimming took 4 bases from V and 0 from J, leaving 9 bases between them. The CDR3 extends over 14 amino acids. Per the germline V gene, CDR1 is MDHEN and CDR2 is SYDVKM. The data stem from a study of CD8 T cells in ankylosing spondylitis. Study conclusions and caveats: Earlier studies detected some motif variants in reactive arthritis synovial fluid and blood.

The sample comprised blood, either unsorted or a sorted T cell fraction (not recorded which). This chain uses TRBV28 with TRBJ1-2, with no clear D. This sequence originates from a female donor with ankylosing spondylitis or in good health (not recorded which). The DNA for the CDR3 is TGTGCCAGCAGTTCAGTCAACTCTAACTATGGCTACACCTTC. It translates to CASSSVNSNYGYTF.